The sequence of this TCR beta chain was determined in a study of blood T cells in healthy people across ages. Looking at the study overall: When template switching was applied, about one barcoded beta molecule was captured per two T cells. Study-level results: There was no known CMV status for donors, so expanded clonotype changes were possibly confounded. Percentage of naive T cells showed a strong correlation with TCR beta diversity.

This CDR3 is built from 16 residues. Germline-derived CDR1 and CDR2 are LGHNA and YNFKEQ. V shed 0 bases, J shed 0 bases, and the junction held 2 bases outside the gene matches. Individuals who donated were healthy Caucasians from Russia aged roughly 6 to 90. Next came a second PCR, run for about 7 to 12 cycles, which used a sample-barcoded 5' primer along with a J-beta primer mix. TCRdb used MiXCR to reprocess the 5' RACE reads, holding one entry per CDR3 protein. The repertoire has about 1.6 million distinct CDR3 sequences, about 31% of them found once; the top ten carry approximately 11%. The sample holds a few counts of this clonotype. Its antigen is not identified.

The rearrangement joins TRBV4-2 to TRBJ2-3, with 8 nucleotides matching TRBD2. Sequenced material: blood. This clonotype was obtained from a woman in her thirties in good health. In DNA form, the CDR3 reads TGTGCCAGCAGCCAAGAGGCTAGCGGGAGCACAGATACGCAGTATTTT. Translating it yields CASSQEASGSTDTQYF.